This T cell receptor (beta chain) was identified during a study of T cell responses to AZD1222 COVID-19 vaccine. Whole-study findings and limits: Nearly half of the spike-specific TCRs reportedly recognize variant regions that carry no mutations. Regions 160-218 and 743-854 held dominance among vaccine-associated CD4 TCRs, which spanned spike.

Data came from immunoSEQ multiplex PCR; TCRdb stores just in-frame clones and leaves some out. The sample yields more than 150,000 clones, approximately 92% seen once. The germline V gene has CDR1 SGHRS and CDR2 YFSETQ. V lost 8 bases, J lost 0 bases, and 12 bases lay in between. CDR3 size: 15 residues. About this clone: Its antigen is not known.

The origin of this receptor is an adult in good health. The chain is built from TRBV5-1 and TRBJ2-6; D perhaps matches TRBD2 (5 bases). Material: peripheral blood, obtained on day 0 of AZD1222 vaccination. CDR3 protein: CASVDGISGANVLTF. CDR3 sequence (DNA): TGCGCCAGTGTCGACGGGATCTCTGGGGCCAACGTCCTGACTTTC.